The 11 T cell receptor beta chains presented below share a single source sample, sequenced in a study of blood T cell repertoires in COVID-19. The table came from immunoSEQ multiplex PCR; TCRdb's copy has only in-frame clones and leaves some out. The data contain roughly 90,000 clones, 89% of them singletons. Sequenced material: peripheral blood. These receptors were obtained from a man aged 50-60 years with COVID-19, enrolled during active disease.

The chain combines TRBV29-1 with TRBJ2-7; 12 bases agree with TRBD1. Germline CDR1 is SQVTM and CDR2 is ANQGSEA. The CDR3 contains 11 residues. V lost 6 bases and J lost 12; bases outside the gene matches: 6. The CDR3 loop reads CSVAGTGGMYF. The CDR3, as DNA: TGCAGCGTCGCCGGGACAGGGGGCATGTACTTC.

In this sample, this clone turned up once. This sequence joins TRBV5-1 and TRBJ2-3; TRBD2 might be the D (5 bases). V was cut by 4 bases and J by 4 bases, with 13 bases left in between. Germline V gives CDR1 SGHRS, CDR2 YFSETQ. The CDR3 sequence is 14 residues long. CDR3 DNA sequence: TGCGCCAGCAGCCCTGGCATCGGGGCAGATACGCAGTATTTT. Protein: CASSPGIGADTQYF.

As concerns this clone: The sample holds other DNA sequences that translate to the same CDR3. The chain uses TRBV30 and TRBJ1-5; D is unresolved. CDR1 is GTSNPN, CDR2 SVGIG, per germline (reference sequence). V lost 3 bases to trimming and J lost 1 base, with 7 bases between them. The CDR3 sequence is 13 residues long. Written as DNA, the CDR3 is TGTGCCTGGAGCGCAGGCAGCAATCAGCCCCAGCATTTT. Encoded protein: CAWSAGSNQPQHF.

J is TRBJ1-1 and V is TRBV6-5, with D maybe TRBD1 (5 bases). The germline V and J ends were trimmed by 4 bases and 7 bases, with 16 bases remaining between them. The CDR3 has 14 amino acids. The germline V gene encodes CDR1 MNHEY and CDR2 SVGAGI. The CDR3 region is CASSSRGGVSEAFF. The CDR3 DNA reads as TGTGCCAGCAGTTCCCGGGGGGGGGTGAGTGAAGCTTTCTTT.

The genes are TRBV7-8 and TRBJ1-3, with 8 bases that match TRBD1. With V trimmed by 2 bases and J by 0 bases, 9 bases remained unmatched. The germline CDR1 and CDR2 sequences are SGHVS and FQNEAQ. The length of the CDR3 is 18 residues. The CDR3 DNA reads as TGTGCCAGCAGCTTAAGGACGACAGGGGCCTACTCTGGAAACACCATATATTTT. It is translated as CASSLRTTGAYSGNTIYF.

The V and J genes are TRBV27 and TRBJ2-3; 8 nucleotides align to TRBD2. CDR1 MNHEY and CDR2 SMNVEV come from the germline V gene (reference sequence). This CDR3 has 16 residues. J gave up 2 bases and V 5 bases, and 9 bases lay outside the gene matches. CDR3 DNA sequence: TGTGCCAGCAGTCGATTTAGCGGGGCCCACACAGATACGCAGTATTTT. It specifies CASSRFSGAHTDTQYF.

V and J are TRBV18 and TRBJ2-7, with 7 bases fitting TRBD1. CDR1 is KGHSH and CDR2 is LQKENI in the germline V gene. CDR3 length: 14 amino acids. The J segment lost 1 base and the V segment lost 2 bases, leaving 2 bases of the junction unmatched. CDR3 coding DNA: TGTGCCAGCTCACCAGGGACAGATTCCTACGAGCAGTACTTC. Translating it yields CASSPGTDSYEQYF.

CDR3 sequence (DNA): TGTGCCACCTCGGACAGCTTTAATTCACCCCTCCACTTT. It yields the protein CATSDSFNSPLHF. This chain connects TRBV28 to TRBJ1-6; perhaps TRBD1 as D (6 bases). The CDR3 runs to 13 residues. Trimming pared 10 bases from V and 6 bases from J, leaving 13 bases between. Germline V gene lookup returns CDR1 MDHEN and CDR2 SYDVKM.

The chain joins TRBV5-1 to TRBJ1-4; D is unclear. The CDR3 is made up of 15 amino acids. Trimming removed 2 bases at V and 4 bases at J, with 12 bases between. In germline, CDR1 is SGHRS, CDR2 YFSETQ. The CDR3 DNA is TGCGCCAGCAGCTTTGTTCCGGGAGGTAATGAAAAACTGTTTTTT. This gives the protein CASSFVPGGNEKLFF.

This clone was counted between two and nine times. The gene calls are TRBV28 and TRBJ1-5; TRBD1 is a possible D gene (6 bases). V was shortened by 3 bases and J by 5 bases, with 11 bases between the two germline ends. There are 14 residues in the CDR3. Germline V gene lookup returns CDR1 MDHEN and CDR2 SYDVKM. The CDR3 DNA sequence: TGTGCCAGCAGTTTGGGGGCGCGTGATCAGCCCCAGCATTTT. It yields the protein CASSLGARDQPQHF.

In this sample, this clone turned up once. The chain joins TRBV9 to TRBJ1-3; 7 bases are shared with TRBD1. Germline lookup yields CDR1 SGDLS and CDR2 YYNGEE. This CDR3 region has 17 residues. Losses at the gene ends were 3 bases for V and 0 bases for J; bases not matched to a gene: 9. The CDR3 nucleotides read TGTGCCAGCAGCGGCAGAGGGGGCACCCTCTCTGGAAACACCATATATTTT. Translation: CASSGRGGTLSGNTIYF.